The 30 T cell receptor beta chains listed next were all sequenced from one sample in a study of CD8+CD57+ T cells in acquired aplastic anemia. The use of genomic DNA as template underpinned the TCR beta VDJ and CDR3 profiling. TCRdb independently ran MiXCR on the reads; one entry per CDR3 protein. The profile shows roughly 200,000 distinct CDR3 sequences, 63% of them singletons. Sequencing involved patients with CD8+CD57+ cell expansion previously shown by flow cytometry. The sample consisted of sorted CD4+, CD8+, or CD8+CD57+ T cells (not recorded which) from PBMCs. These receptors all stem from a human donor with aplastic anemia.

The chain uses TRBV20-1 and TRBJ1-3; D not resolved. The CDR3 extends over 11 amino acids. Germline CDR1 and CDR2: DFQATT and SNEGSKA (reference sequence). V lost 6 bases and J 11 bases, leaving 14 bases between the germline ends. The CDR3 reads CSADTLGAIYF. The CDR3 region has the DNA TGCAGTGCCGACACTCTCGGCGCCATATATTTT.

V gene TRBV7-9 combines with J gene TRBJ1-2; D is unresolved. V was shortened by 5 bases and J by 4 bases, with 20 bases between the two germline ends. The CDR3 totals 16 residues. Per germline, CDR1 SEHNR and CDR2 FQNEAQ (reference sequence). The CDR3 reads CASSEGWADGTYGYTF. CDR3 DNA sequence: TGTGCCAGCAGCGAAGGATGGGCAGACGGTACCTATGGCTACACCTTC.

The chain couples TRBV7-4 to TRBJ2-1; 14 bases align to TRBD2. The length of the CDR3 is 17 residues. V shed 1 base, J shed 8 bases, and the junction held 7 bases outside the gene matches. Germline loops: CDR1 SGHVT, CDR2 SQSDAQ. The CDR3 loop reads CASSLGTSGRSLDEQFF. CDR3 DNA sequence: TGTGCCAGCAGCTTAGGGACTAGCGGGAGGTCTCTCGATGAGCAGTTCTTC.

The rearrangement joins TRBV5-1 to TRBJ2-4; TRBD1 aligns across 7 bases. V gave up 10 bases and J gave up 3 bases; unmatched junction bases: 7. This CDR3 has 13 amino acids. Germline values: CDR1 SGHRS, CDR2 YFSETQ. This CDR3 is CAGDRDSKNIQYF. In DNA, the CDR3 is TGCGCCGGCGACAGGGACAGCAAAAACATTCAGTACTTC.

V and J are TRBV7-3 and TRBJ2-2; D gene unclear. The CDR3 consists of 12 residues. Germline V CDR1 and CDR2: SGHTA, FQGTGA. Trimming removed 9 bases at V and 5 bases at J, with 10 bases between. CDR3 sequence: CASSTLTGELFF. CDR3 DNA: TGTGCCAGTAGCACCTTAACCGGGGAGCTGTTTTTT.

This rearrangement joins TRBV19 to TRBJ1-5, with D hard to call. Germline V gives CDR1 LNHDA, CDR2 SQIVND (reference sequence). The ends were cut back, 3 bases at V and 6 bases at J, with 12 bases in the middle. There are 14 residues in the CDR3. This CDR3 is CASSIPISGQPQHF. The CDR3 nucleotides read TGTGCCAGTAGTATCCCCATATCGGGTCAGCCCCAGCATTTT. Variable domain in full (rest from reference TRBV19 and TRBJ1-5): DGGITQSPKYLFRKEGQNVTLSCEQNLNHDAMYWYRQDPGQGLRLIYYSQIVNDFQKGDIAEGYSVSREKKESFPLTVTSAQKNPTAFYLCASSIPISGQPQHFGDGTRLSIL.

This rearrangement joins TRBV15 to TRBJ2-7; D call uncertain. V was clipped by 0 bases and J by 1 base, with 7 bases between them. Germline CDR1 LNHNV, CDR2 YYDKDF (reference sequence). The CDR3 spans 14 residues. The CDR3 DNA is TGTGCCACCAGCAGAGATCTACAGTCCTACGAGCAGTACTTC. Translating gives CATSRDLQSYEQYF.

The rearrangement joins TRBV19 to TRBJ2-7, with 9 bases identical to TRBD1. J lost 5 bases, V lost 5 bases, and 7 bases had no gene match. Germline CDR1 and CDR2: LNHDA and SQIVND (reference sequence). The CDR3 has 14 residues. This CDR3 reads CASSRGQGKNEQYF. The CDR3 bases are TGTGCCAGTAGTCGAGGACAGGGGAAGAACGAGCAGTACTTC.

V is TRBV7-6 and J is TRBJ1-4; D is undetermined. This CDR3 has 15 amino acids. The V gene lost 2 bases and the J gene lost 11 bases, with 18 bases spanning the gap. Germline loops: CDR1 SGHVS, CDR2 FNYEAQ. The CDR3 DNA follows: TGTGCCAGCAGCTTACAAGCCGGGTCACGGGAGAAACTGTTTTTT. Amino acid sequence: CASSLQAGSREKLFF.

For the CDR3, the DNA is TGTGCCAGCAGCTCGAGGGGGAGTACCTACAATGAGCAGTTCTTC. Translated, it gives CASSSRGSTYNEQFF. The chain couples TRBV7-2 to TRBJ2-1; the D gene is possibly TRBD1 (6 bases). Germline V CDR1 and CDR2: SGHTA, FQGNSA. Trimming removed 4 bases at V and 2 bases at J, with 12 bases between. This CDR3 spans 15 amino acids. The full variable domain, in which reference TRBV7-2 and TRBJ2-1 provide the parts outside the CDR3, is GAGVSQSPSNKVTEKGKDVELRCDPISGHTALYWYRQSLGQGLEFLIYFQGNSAPDKSGLPSDRFSAERTGGSVSTLTIQRTQQEDSAVYLCASSSRGSTYNEQFFGPGTRLTVL.

In this sample, this clonotype turned up a few times. The rearrangement links TRBV12-3 or TRBV12-4 to TRBJ2-3, with no clear D. The CDR3 is 13 residues long. V lost 1 base and J lost 4, with 6 bases in between. The DNA of the CDR3 is TGTGCCAGCAGTTTAGAAGGAGCAGATACGCAGTATTTT. Its translation is CASSLEGADTQYF.

The gene calls are TRBV20-1 and TRBJ1-1; D not resolved. Germline lookup yields CDR1 DFQATT and CDR2 SNEGSKA (reference sequence). The CDR3 totals 12 residues. Trimming removed 6 bases at V and 1 base at J, with 9 bases between. Here the CDR3 reads CSAPVENTEAFF. The CDR3 DNA follows: TGCAGTGCCCCCGTTGAGAACACTGAAGCTTTCTTT.

In this sample, this clonotype turned up many times. The chain is built from TRBV7-8 and TRBJ2-1; TRBD1 might be the D (6 bases). The CDR3 consists of 15 residues. The V gene's germline CDR1 is SGHVS and CDR2 FQNEAQ. Between the trimmed V and J ends, which lost 0 bases and 5 bases, there was a span of 11 bases. This chain's CDR3 is CASSLATTGHNEQFF. The CDR3 DNA follows: TGTGCCAGCAGCTTAGCGACGACAGGCCACAATGAGCAGTTCTTC.

The chain employs TRBV24-1 and TRBJ2-7; D not resolved. Trimming took off 6 bases at V and 1 base at J, with 9 bases between the two ends. CDR3 length: 13 amino acids. CDR1 is KGHDR and CDR2 is SFDVKD in the germline V gene. DNA for the CDR3: TGTGCCACCAGTACGGTGGGATCCTACGAGCAGTACTTC. Protein product: CATSTVGSYEQYF.

This clonotype was seen only a few times. A much bigger clone sits one base away, suggesting this may be a read error. The J gene is TRBJ1-1, the V gene TRBV9; the D is unclear. The length of the CDR3 is 13 residues. The germline V gene has CDR1 SGDLS and CDR2 YYNGEE. CDR3 DNA: TGTGCCAACAGCGTAGGAACGAACACTGAAGCTGTCTTT. Translating gives CANSVGTNTEAVF. Based on the CDR3 plus reference TRBV9 and TRBJ1-1, the full variable domain is DSGVTQTPKHLITATGQRVTLRCSPRSGDLSVYWYQQSLDQGLQFLIQYYNGEERAKGNILERFSAQQFPDLHSELNLSSLELGDSALYFCANSVGTNTEAVFGQGTRLTVV.

The gene calls are TRBV7-3 and TRBJ2-7, with a tentative D call TRBD1 (5 bases). Germline lookup yields CDR1 SGHTA and CDR2 FQGTGA. The CDR3 length is 13 residues. The V end was cut by 5 bases, the J end by 5 bases, with 13 bases between. In nucleotides, the CDR3 is TGTGCCAGCAGCATCTACAGGAACGACGAGCAGTACTTC. It yields the protein CASSIYRNDEQYF.

The chain has TRBV5-1 and TRBJ1-2; maybe TRBD1 (6 bases). CDR3 length equals 15 residues. Germline assignment: CDR1 SGHRS and CDR2 YFSETQ. The ends were cut back, 2 bases at V and 3 bases at J, with 14 bases in the middle. The CDR3 DNA reads TGCGCCAGCAGCTTACAGGCCTCAGGGGACTATGGCTACACCTTC. This encodes CASSLQASGDYGYTF.

The chain joins TRBV14 to TRBJ2-3; D may be TRBD1 or TRBD2 (5 bases each). Trimming shortened V by 8 bases and J by 4 bases, and 16 bases separated the two germline ends. This CDR3 is built from 14 residues. CDR1 is SGHDN and CDR2 is FVKESK in the germline V gene. CDR3 amino acids: CASSKSRGADTQYF. The CDR3 nucleotides are TGTGCCAGCTCAAAGAGCCGAGGGGCAGATACGCAGTATTTT.

This clonotype was seen many times. The chain is built from TRBV9 and TRBJ1-4, with D possibly matching TRBD1 (5 bases). CDR1 is SGDLS and CDR2 is YYNGEE in the germline V gene. Between the trimmed V and J ends, which lost 4 bases and 5 bases, there was a span of 12 bases. The CDR3 is made up of 14 amino acids. The CDR3 DNA sequence: TGTGCCAGCAGCCCTTGGGGCGGGAATGAAAAACTGTTTTTT. It is translated as CASSPWGGNEKLFF.

This chain connects TRBV10-3 to TRBJ2-1, with 14 bases aligning to TRBD2. The CDR3 loop spans 16 amino acids. With V trimmed by 4 bases and J by 6 bases, 5 bases remained unmatched. Germline loops: CDR1 ENHRY, CDR2 SYGVKD. CDR3 sequence reads: CAISGTSGRISNEQFF. In DNA, the CDR3 is TGTGCCATCAGTGGGACTAGCGGGAGGATTAGCAATGAGCAGTTCTTC.

A few counts support this clonotype. V gene TRBV29-1 combines with J gene TRBJ1-1; no clear D gene. The CDR3 length is 11 residues. V was pared by 7 bases and J by 2 bases, with 8 bases between. From germline, CDR1 is SQVTM and CDR2 ANQGSEA. The CDR3 loop is CSGEVNTEAFF. The CDR3 nucleotides read TGCAGCGGGGAAGTTAACACTGAAGCTTTCTTT.

This clonotype has a single count. V and J are TRBV7-9 and TRBJ2-5; D unclear. V lost 8 bases and J lost 5, with 12 bases in between. The CDR3 length is 12 residues. Germline V CDR1 and CDR2: SEHNR, FQNEAQ (reference sequence). Written as DNA, the CDR3 is TGTGCCAGCTTAAACCCCCGGGAGACCCAGTACTTC. Protein sequence: CASLNPRETQYF.

Worth noting for this clonotype: The limits of the CDR3 on the DNA are not certain, so only TCRdb's listed CDR3 is given. V is TRBV19 and J is TRBJ1-4. Germline CDR1 is LNHDA and CDR2 is SQIVND (reference sequence). From its first to its last residue, the CDR3 has 17 amino acids. The CDR3 region is CASNRDSKGSVSEKLFF.

This clonotype has just one count. V usage is TRBV5-1 and J usage is TRBJ2-2; possible D gene TRBD1, 6 bases. CDR3 size: 16 residues. Germline V gene data show CDR1 as SGHRS and CDR2 as YFSETQ. The ends were cut back, 0 bases at V and 1 base at J, with 10 bases in the middle. The CDR3 here is CASSLAATGNTGELFF. In DNA, the CDR3 is TGCGCCAGCAGCTTGGCTGCGACAGGGAACACCGGGGAGCTGTTTTTT.

The sample holds many counts of this clonotype. The J gene is TRBJ1-5, the V gene TRBV12-3 or TRBV12-4, with D maybe TRBD1 (6 bases). V gave up 4 bases and J gave up 3 bases, with 10 bases separating them. The CDR3 length is 14 residues. The CDR3 DNA is TGTGCCAGCAGTTGGACAGTGGACAATCAGCCCCAGCATTTT. Protein product: CASSWTVDNQPQHF.

This clonotype came up many times. The J gene is TRBJ2-7, the V gene TRBV9, with D perhaps TRBD2 (6 bases). Trimming pared 6 bases from V and 5 bases from J, leaving 27 bases between. The V gene's germline CDR1 is SGDLS and CDR2 YYNGEE. This CDR3 region has 17 residues. CDR3 coding DNA: TGTGCCAGCATCGAAAAGATAAACCGGGGGACTCTCGACGAGCAGTACTTC. Translated, it gives CASIEKINRGTLDEQYF.

This clonotype was observed a single time. The rearrangement links TRBV6-5 to TRBJ2-3; possibly TRBD2 for D (5 bases). Germline lookup yields CDR1 MNHEY and CDR2 SVGAGI. The CDR3 runs to 14 residues. The V and J ends lost 7 bases and 0 bases respectively, with 11 bases between them. The CDR3 spells CASKAGLSTDTQYF. DNA of the CDR3: TGTGCCAGCAAGGCGGGCCTTAGCACAGATACGCAGTATTTT.

The chain has TRBV20-1 and TRBJ1-1; TRBD1 matches at 10 bases. Germline CDR1 is DFQATT and CDR2 is SNEGSKA (reference sequence). This CDR3 has 15 amino acids. V shed 3 bases and J 4 bases; nucleotides not matched to a gene: 8. The CDR3 spells CSARWTGGQGTEAFF. In DNA form, the CDR3 reads TGCAGTGCTAGGTGGACAGGGGGTCAGGGCACTGAAGCTTTCTTT.

The chain carries TRBV11-2 and TRBJ2-7; D may be TRBD1 (6 bases). V dropped 4 bases and J dropped 2 bases, with 12 bases sitting between them. The CDR3 contains 14 residues. CDR1 is SGHAT and CDR2 is FQNNGV in the germline V gene. The CDR3 region is CASSSRDTAYEQYF. In DNA, the CDR3 is TGTGCCAGCAGCTCCCGGGACACAGCCTACGAGCAGTACTTC.

This CDR3 reads CASSSPGDSPLHF. Here the CDR3 DNA reads TGTGCCAGCAGCTCGCCCGGGGATTCACCCCTCCACTTT. The V call is TRBV7-9, the J call TRBJ1-6; D uncertain. Trimming stripped 4 bases from V and 8 bases from J, with 9 bases between. This CDR3 is built from 13 residues. Germline assignment: CDR1 SEHNR and CDR2 FQNEAQ (reference sequence).